Reported below is one T cell receptor beta chain. The record originates from a study of CD8 T cells in Susac syndrome. Random hexamers served to reverse transcribe roughly 0.5 to 1 ug RNA. Each CDR3 protein is one row after TCRdb ran MiXCR on the immunoSEQ multiplex PCR reads. Found here are around 170,000 distinct CDR3 sequences, approximately 95% of them singletons; the top ten hold around 0.15%. V lost 2 bases, J lost 2 bases, and 9 bases lay in between. This CDR3 contains 14 residues. Germline loops: CDR1 SEHNR, CDR2 FQNEAQ (reference sequence). The sequence derives from a human donor with multiple sclerosis. V is TRBV7-9 and J is TRBJ2-5; D is unclear. Input material: CD8+ T cells from PBMCs. As DNA, the CDR3 is TGTGCCAGCAGCTTATTGGACGGACAAGAGACCCAGTACTTC. It is translated as CASSLLDGQETQYF.